This is a list of T cell receptor beta chains from one sample in a study of T cells in Graves' hyperthyroidism and ophthalmopathy. TCRdb re-analysed the multiplex PCR reads in MiXCR, keeping a single row per CDR3 protein. The sample records more than 450,000 distinct CDR3 sequences, about 15% being singletons. Sequencing was performed on blood. These receptor sequences come from a woman aged 40 to 50 with Graves' hyperthyroidism. Each CDR3 is given without its conserved first and last residue.

v_gene	j_gene	CDR3aa
TRBV20-1	TRBJ1-1	SASWENTEAF
TRBV5-1	TRBJ2-6	ASSLVTTTSGANVLT
TRBV20-1	TRBJ2-2	SARPTSGRFTGELF
TRBV27	TRBJ2-7	ASSPRTSGYEQY
TRBV20-1	TRBJ2-7	SARDQEWSYEQY
TRBV19	TRBJ2-4	ASTGQGDIQY
TRBV7-9	TRBJ2-2	ASSLAAYGTGELF
TRBV4-1	TRBJ2-1	ASSPPGTRNEQF
TRBV12-3/TRBV12-4	TRBJ2-7	ASSLGATEQY
TRBV7-8	TRBJ2-3	ASSLVGNTDTQY
TRBV30	TRBJ2-6	ATHTRAGGLSGANVLT